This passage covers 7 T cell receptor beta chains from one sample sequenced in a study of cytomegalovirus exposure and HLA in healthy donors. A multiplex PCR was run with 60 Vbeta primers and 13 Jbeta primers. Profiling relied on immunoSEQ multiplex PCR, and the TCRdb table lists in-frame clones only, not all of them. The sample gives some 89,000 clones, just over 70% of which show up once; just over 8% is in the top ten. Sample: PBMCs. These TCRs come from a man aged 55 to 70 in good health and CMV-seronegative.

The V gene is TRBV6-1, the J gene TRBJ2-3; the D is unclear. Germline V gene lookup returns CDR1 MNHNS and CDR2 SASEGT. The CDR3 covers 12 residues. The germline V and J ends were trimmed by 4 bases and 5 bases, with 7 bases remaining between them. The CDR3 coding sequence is TGTGCCAGCAGTGTGTCCATAGATACGCAGTATTTT. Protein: CASSVSIDTQYF.

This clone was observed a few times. The CDR3 nucleotides read TGCAGCGTCCATATCGGGACAGTCAATGAGCAGTTCTTC. Amino acids: CSVHIGTVNEQFF. The chain employs TRBV29-1 and TRBJ2-1, with TRBD1 identical over 7 bases. This CDR3 is 13 amino acids long. The V gene's germline CDR1 is SQVTM and CDR2 ANQGSEA. The trim removed 6 bases at V and 6 bases at J, leaving 8 bases unmatched.

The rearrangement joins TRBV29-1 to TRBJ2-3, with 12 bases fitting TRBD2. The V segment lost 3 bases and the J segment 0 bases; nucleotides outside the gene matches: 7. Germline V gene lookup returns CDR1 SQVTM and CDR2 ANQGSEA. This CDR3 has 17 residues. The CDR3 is CSVDARLAGDSTDTQYF. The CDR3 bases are TGCAGCGTTGACGCCCGACTAGCGGGGGATAGCACAGATACGCAGTATTTT.

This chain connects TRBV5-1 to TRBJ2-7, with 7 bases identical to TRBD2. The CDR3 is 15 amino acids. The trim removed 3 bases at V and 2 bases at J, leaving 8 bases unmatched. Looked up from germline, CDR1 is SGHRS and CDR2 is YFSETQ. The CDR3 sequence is CASSWERGATYEQYF. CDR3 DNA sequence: TGCGCCAGCAGCTGGGAGCGGGGAGCAACCTACGAGCAGTACTTC.

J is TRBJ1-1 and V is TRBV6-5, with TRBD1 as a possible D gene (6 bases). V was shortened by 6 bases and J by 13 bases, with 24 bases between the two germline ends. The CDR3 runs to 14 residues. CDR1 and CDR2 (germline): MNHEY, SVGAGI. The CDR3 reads CASRHYIDPYRVFF. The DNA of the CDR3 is TGTGCCAGCAGACACTATATCGATCCTTACAGGGTTTTCTTT.

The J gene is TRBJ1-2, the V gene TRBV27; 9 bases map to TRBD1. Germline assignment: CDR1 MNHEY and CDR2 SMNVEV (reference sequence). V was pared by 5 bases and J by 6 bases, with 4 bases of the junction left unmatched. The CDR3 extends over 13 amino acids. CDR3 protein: CASSQDRGNGYTF. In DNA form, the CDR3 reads TGTGCCAGCAGTCAAGACAGGGGGAATGGCTACACCTTC.

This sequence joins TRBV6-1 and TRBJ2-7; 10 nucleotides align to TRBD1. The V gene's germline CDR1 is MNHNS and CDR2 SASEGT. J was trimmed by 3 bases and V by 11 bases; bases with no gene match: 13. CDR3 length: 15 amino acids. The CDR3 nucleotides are TGTGCCCGGACAGGGGGATCAAGGCCCCGCTACGAGCAGTACTTC. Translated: CARTGGSRPRYEQYF.